The text below deals with one T cell receptor (beta chain). Its binding antigen is unknown. There are no base qualities to consult, and no much larger clone falls within one base. These data are taken from a study of CD8 T cells in ankylosing spondylitis (dated by TCRdb to 2017 to 2019). Regarding the research as a whole: The study set out to find disease-linked TCR variants by profiling T cell receptor beta repertoires in ankylosing spondylitis patients and healthy donors. Peripheral blood was sampled, and synovial fluid was also collected from ankylosing spondylitis patients. The full study cohort was made up of 25 ankylosing spondylitis patients and over 90 healthy donors. The investigation overall reported the following: In peripheral blood, the disease-linked clones were found at relatively low frequencies and had a CD8+ phenotype. Some of the motif variants had been reported before in the synovial fluid and blood of reactive arthritis patients, a finding that suggests common disease-initiation mechanisms. Blood from ankylosing spondylitis patients appeared to be characterized by a TCR beta motif made up of eight highly homologous amino acid variants. The disease-linked clones were reported as significantly enriched in matched synovial fluid samples from ankylosing spondylitis patients.

Sequencing instrument: Illumina HiSeq 2500. TCR beta libraries were prepared by quantitative 5'-RACE with molecular barcodes. On the authors' methods: Disease-linked TCR variants were identified with a new computational method built on a probabilistic model of VDJ rearrangement. TCRdb redid the processing of the public reads, applying fastp at Q25 and MiXCR, and retained in-frame beta chains. Rows merge per CDR3 protein into single entries with the most common DNA and genes. TCRdb, rather than the study authors, made the V and J calls. For this sample the table gives 670,000 or so distinct CDR3 sequences, of which 15% to 20% were detected only once. The leading ten clones occupy roughly a fifth of the sample. The germline V gene sets CDR1 to MGHRA and CDR2 to YSYEKL. V loses 4 bases at its end and J loses 4 bases; junction bases beyond the gene matches: 12. The cysteine opens and the phenylalanine closes a CDR3 of 17 amino acids. Of all the DNA, just the CDR3 is kept, 51 bases in frame from base 1.

The sample consisted of blood, either unsorted or a sorted T cell fraction (not recorded which). The TCR comes from a male donor with ankylosing spondylitis. The V and J segments used are TRBV4-1 and TRBJ1-5; the junction holds 8 bases that match TRBD1. Here the CDR3 is given as CASSPGTGMGLNQPQHF. The nucleotide sequence is TGCGCCAGCAGCCCTGGGACAGGCATGGGCCTTAATCAGCCCCAGCATTTT.